A single sample is the source of the 23 T cell receptor beta chains below, sequenced in a study of blood T cell repertoires in COVID-19. Libraries were prepared by immunoSEQ multiplex PCR; TCRdb keeps only in-frame clonotypes and omits some of them. The sample records approximately 90,000 clones, 72% being singletons. Sample: peripheral blood. The receptors here all came from an elderly woman with acute or convalescent COVID-19.

The table lists this clone with a count of one. The V call is TRBV2, the J call TRBJ1-4, with 7 bases fitting TRBD1. The CDR3 runs 13 residues. Germline V lookup: CDR1 SNHLY, CDR2 FYNNEI. V was pared by 3 bases and J by 8 bases, with 3 bases of the junction left unmatched. CDR3 in DNA: TGTGCCAGCAGTGATTCGACAGGGGAAAAACTGTTTTTT. Protein sequence: CASSDSTGEKLFF.

The rearrangement links TRBV7-9 to TRBJ1-1; possible D gene TRBD1, 6 bases. CDR3 size: 15 residues. Trimming removed 5 bases at V and 6 bases at J, with 19 bases between. Germline assignment: CDR1 SEHNR and CDR2 FQNEAQ (reference sequence). CDR3 DNA: TGTGCCAGCAGCCCTCAACAGGGTTTCTGGGCTGAAGCTTTCTTT. It is translated as CASSPQQGFWAEAFF.

The J gene is TRBJ1-1, the V gene TRBV11-3, with a possible D match to TRBD1 (6 bases). With 3 bases removed from V and 8 bases from J, the gap between germline ends came to 13 bases. Germline CDR1 is SGHNT and CDR2 is YENEEA. This CDR3 has 13 residues. As DNA, the CDR3 is TGTGCCAGCAGCTTGGGACCAGGGGAGGAAGCTTTCTTT. This codes for CASSLGPGEEAFF.

The chain recombines TRBV14 with TRBJ1-1; unclear D gene. This CDR3 has 16 amino acids. Trimming took off 3 bases at V and 1 base at J, with 15 bases between the two ends. CDR1 and CDR2 (germline): SGHDN, FVKESK. CDR3 sequence reads: CASSQRDGVGNTEAFF. The CDR3, as DNA: TGTGCCAGCAGCCAGCGAGACGGGGTTGGGAACACTGAAGCTTTCTTT.

The chain links TRBV30 to TRBJ1-5, with 7 bases aligning to TRBD1. The trim removed 4 bases at V and 4 bases at J, leaving 1 base unmatched. Germline CDR1 reads GTSNPN; CDR2 reads SVGIG (reference sequence). The CDR3 is 12 amino acids. The CDR3 DNA is TGTGCCTGGAACAGGGGAAATCAGCCCCAGCATTTT. It yields the protein CAWNRGNQPQHF.

This chain uses TRBV23-1 with TRBJ1-2; D uncertain. TRBV23-1 is an ORF for which the function is uncertain. The CDR3 loop spans 14 amino acids. V was clipped by 6 bases and J by 5 bases, with 16 bases between them. CDR3 loop: CASRKSQAGYGYTF. The CDR3, as DNA: TGCGCCAGCAGAAAAAGCCAGGCGGGGTATGGCTACACCTTC.

This clone was seen only a few times. The gene calls are TRBV6-2 or TRBV6-3 and TRBJ2-7, with 12 bases lining up with TRBD2. CDR1 is MNHEY, CDR2 SVGEGT, per germline. The CDR3 length is 15 residues. V trimming: 6 bases; J trimming: 2 bases; junction bases outside the gene matches: 5. The CDR3 DNA follows: TGTGCCAGCAGCTCCGGACTAGCGGGGCCCTACGAGCAGTACTTC. Residues: CASSSGLAGPYEQYF.

This chain joins TRBV6-5 and TRBJ1-1, with D unresolved. This CDR3 is built from 14 residues. Germline V gene data show CDR1 as MNHEY and CDR2 as SVGAGI. V was pared by 7 bases and J by 2 bases, with 14 bases between. The CDR3 reads CASMLREGNTEAFF. CDR3 DNA: TGTGCCAGCATGTTACGGGAGGGAAACACTGAAGCTTTCTTT.

The chain joins TRBV7-9 to TRBJ2-3, with a tentative D call TRBD1 (6 bases). The CDR3 has 17 residues. Germline CDR1 reads SEHNR; CDR2 reads FQNEAQ (reference sequence). Trimming cost V 5 bases and J 6 bases, with 24 bases left between them. CDR3 bases: TGTGCCAGCAGCATCGATACGGGACACCGAACAGGGGATACGCAGTATTTT. It is translated as CASSIDTGHRTGDTQYF.

This clone has just a few counts. Additional DNA sequences in this sample encode the identical CDR3. The chain recombines TRBV9 with TRBJ2-2, with TRBD2 identical over 9 bases. CDR1 and CDR2 from the germline V gene are SGDLS and YYNGEE. The CDR3 is made up of 17 amino acids. Losses at the gene ends were 10 bases for V and 6 bases for J; bases not matched to a gene: 19. The CDR3 coding sequence is TGTGCCCGCCGCGTCGCGGCGGGGGGGCCGTCATCCGGGGAGCTGTTTTTT. Translating it yields CARRVAAGGPSSGELFF.

This clone was observed a few times. The V call is TRBV5-4, the J call TRBJ2-7; TRBD1 might be the D (6 bases). The CDR3 has 14 residues. V shed 5 bases and J shed 4 bases, with 16 bases lying between them. Germline CDR1 and CDR2: SGHNT and YYREEE (reference sequence). Here the CDR3 reads CASRDAADRYEQYF. In DNA form, the CDR3 reads TGTGCCAGCAGGGACGCCGCGGACAGATACGAGCAGTACTTC.

V usage is TRBV20-1 and J usage is TRBJ2-3; TRBD2 aligns across 7 bases. Germline CDR1 and CDR2: DFQATT and SNEGSKA (reference sequence). This CDR3 is 19 amino acids long. With V trimmed by 3 bases and J by 4 bases, 22 bases remained unmatched. The CDR3 DNA sequence: TGCAGTGCTAGTCTCCCCGACCCCCCAGCGGGGTCTATCCCAGATACGCAGTATTTT. Translated: CSASLPDPPAGSIPDTQYF.

The chain is built from TRBV5-1 and TRBJ2-1; 10 bases map to TRBD2. Germline V gives CDR1 SGHRS, CDR2 YFSETQ. The J segment lost 4 bases and the V segment lost 3 bases, leaving 13 bases of the junction unmatched. The CDR3 runs to 18 residues. The CDR3 sequence: CASSSTAASGGRYNEQFF. The CDR3 DNA follows: TGCGCCAGCAGCTCTACCGCCGCTAGCGGGGGTAGGTACAATGAGCAGTTCTTC.

This chain joins TRBV11-2 and TRBJ1-6; D is ambiguous. The germline V and J ends were trimmed by 1 base and 6 bases, with 10 bases remaining between them. Per the germline V gene, CDR1 is SGHAT and CDR2 is FQNNGV. CDR3 length: 15 amino acids. The CDR3 region has the DNA TGTGCCAGCAGCTTAGTTAGTGCCTTTAATTCACCCCTCCACTTT. Its protein is CASSLVSAFNSPLHF.

CDR3 in amino acids: CASSLGQGASTYGYTF. The CDR3 bases are TGCGCCAGCAGCTTGGGGCAGGGGGCCTCAACCTATGGCTACACCTTC. This chain uses TRBV5-1 with TRBJ1-2; 8 bases line up with TRBD1. Trimming cost V 0 bases and J 4 bases; bases outside gene matches: 8. Per germline, CDR1 SGHRS and CDR2 YFSETQ. CDR3 size: 16 residues. The full variable domain, completed using reference TRBV5-1 and TRBJ1-2, is KAGVTQTPRYLIKTRGQQVTLSCSPISGHRSVSWYQQTPGQGLQFLFEYFSETQRNKGNFPGRFSGRQFSNSRSEMNVSTLELGDSALYLCASSLGQGASTYGYTFGSGTRLTVV.

The rearrangement links TRBV5-4 to TRBJ2-1, with 11 bases fitting TRBD2. With 1 base clipped from V and 2 bases from J, the junction kept 2 bases outside the gene matches. CDR1 SGHNT and CDR2 YYREEE come from the germline V gene (reference sequence). The CDR3 covers 16 residues. As DNA, the CDR3 is TGTGCCAGCAGCTTGACTAGCGGGGGCCCCTACAATGAGCAGTTCTTC. Translating it yields CASSLTSGGPYNEQFF.

CDR3 in DNA: TGTGCTAGTGGTGCAGGGGTCGGTAACACCATATATTTT. Encoded protein: CASGAGVGNTIYF. V and J are TRBV12-5 and TRBJ1-3; maybe TRBD1 (6 bases). This CDR3 has 13 residues. The germline V gene encodes CDR1 LGHNT and CDR2 FRNRAP. Trimming shortened V by 5 bases and J by 7 bases, and 12 bases separated the two germline ends.

As DNA, the CDR3 is TGTGCCAGCAGGGGGGACAGGGAAGGGACTGAAGCTTTCTTT. It encodes CASRGDREGTEAFF. The V call is TRBV2, the J call TRBJ1-1; 9 bases line up with TRBD1. CDR1 is SNHLY, CDR2 FYNNEI, per germline. This CDR3 region has 14 residues. Unmatched junction bases numbered 7, after V lost 6 bases and J lost 5 bases.

The chain employs TRBV14 and TRBJ1-2, with D possibly TRBD1 on 5 matching bases. There are 13 residues in the CDR3. Germline V gene lookup returns CDR1 SGHDN and CDR2 FVKESK. V was clipped by 11 bases and J by 1 base, with 14 bases between them. The CDR3 protein is CAVSQQGNYGYTF. For the CDR3, the DNA is TGTGCCGTCTCGCAGCAGGGTAACTATGGCTACACCTTC. The variable domain in full, with the rest retrieved from reference TRBV14 and TRBJ1-2, is EAGVTQFPSHSVIEKGQTVTLRCDPISGHDNLYWYRRVMGKEIKFLLHFVKESKQDESGMPNNRFLAERTGGTYSTLKVQPAELEDSGVYFCAVSQQGNYGYTFGSGTRLTVV.

V usage is TRBV30 and J usage is TRBJ1-1; TRBD1 matches at 7 bases. Per germline, CDR1 GTSNPN and CDR2 SVGIG (reference sequence). The CDR3 is made up of 16 amino acids. With V trimmed by 4 bases and J by 5 bases, 16 bases remained unmatched. CDR3 sequence: CAWTKPTTGLVTEAFF. The CDR3 bases are TGTGCCTGGACAAAACCAACGACAGGGTTGGTAACTGAAGCTTTCTTT.

In its sample, this clone was seen a few times. The chain recombines TRBV2 with TRBJ1-2; no clear D. The CDR3 sequence is 14 residues long. Germline V gives CDR1 SNHLY, CDR2 FYNNEI. Trimming took off 4 bases at V and 4 bases at J, with 13 bases between the two ends. The DNA for the CDR3 is TGTGCCAGCAGTGGCCAAGCTAGTGTCTATGGCTACACCTTC. The encoded protein is CASSGQASVYGYTF.

The V and J genes are TRBV3-1 (or the pseudogene TRBV3-2) and TRBJ1-2; D is undetermined. CDR3 length: 15 residues. The germline V gene has CDR1 LGHDT and CDR2 YNNKEL (reference sequence). V was trimmed by 0 bases and J by 5 bases, leaving 13 bases between them. The CDR3 loop reads CASSQEGEGRYGYTF. CDR3 bases: TGTGCCAGCAGCCAAGAAGGAGAAGGTCGGTATGGCTACACCTTC.

J is TRBJ2-3 and V is TRBV19, with D unclear. Germline V CDR1 and CDR2: LNHDA, SQIVND (reference sequence). The V and J ends lost 3 bases and 3 bases respectively, with 4 bases between them. The CDR3 extends over 12 amino acids. CDR3 residues: CASSISTDTQYF. DNA of the CDR3: TGTGCCAGTAGTATCTCTACAGATACGCAGTATTTT.